This TCR beta chain came from a study of tumor-infiltrating lymphocytes in primary liver carcinoma. About the research overall: Primary liver carcinoma, confirmed by histopathology, was surgically resected.

The input was 500 ng total RNA; TCR beta cDNA was made from it with a constant-region primer. It was through three nested multiplex PCR rounds of slightly modified ARM-PCR that TCR beta libraries arose. In the first two PCR rounds, TRBV1-TRBV30 forward primers were paired with a C-beta reverse primer, and each round lasted roughly 10 cycles. TCRdb re-called the multiplex PCR reads through MiXCR, storing one row per CDR3 protein. This sample carries 150,000 to 200,000 distinct CDR3 sequences, roughly three fifths of them seen once, and the ten largest clones take 70% to 80%. Study findings and constraints: The difference in top-250-clone fraction between tumors and blood was significant, favoring tumors (p = 0.039).

Germline DNA was extracted too, while blood RNA derived from unsorted whole blood. Germline assignment: CDR1 WSHSY and CDR2 SAAADI. The V end lost 3 bases, the J end lost 8 bases, and 8 bases lay between the germline ends. The CDR3 loop spans 12 amino acids. For this clonotype: Its target is unknown.

The rearrangement joins TRBV10-2 to TRBJ2-1; no clear D gene. The sequence derives from a middle-aged man with primary liver carcinoma and hepatitis B virus infection. Sequencing was carried out using peripheral blood. CDR3 coding DNA: TGCGCCAGCAGTGACACGGGCGATGAGCAGTTCTTC. This sequence encodes CASSDTGDEQFF.